This T cell receptor beta chain stems from a study of blood T cell repertoires in COVID-19. Whole-study context: Material from acute and convalescent COVID-19 was sourced from the United States, Italy and Spain. T cells, B-cell-depleted T cells, or PBMCs provided the cDNA or gDNA that served as material.

Original processing notes: Reference gene primer amplification gave estimated nucleated cell counts. Method: immunoSEQ multiplex PCR; TCRdb's copy keeps in-frame clones and lacks some. That table furnishes V, J and clone size, whereas the DNA furnished D and trimming. Among about 160,000 clones listed, around 80% were seen once. A few counts support this clone. This CDR3 spans 15 amino acids. Losses at the gene ends were 4 bases for V and 3 bases for J; bases not matched to a gene: 8. Per the germline V gene, CDR1 is SGHNT and CDR2 is YYREEE (reference sequence). The chain is built from TRBV5-4 and TRBJ2-3; the match to TRBD2 covers 7 bases. This sequence originates from an elderly woman with acute or convalescent COVID-19. Sequenced material: peripheral blood. The CDR3 DNA is TGTGCCAGCAGCGAACGGACTAGATCTACAGATACGCAGTATTTT. As protein: CASSERTRSTDTQYF.